This T cell receptor (beta chain) was captured by sequencing in a study of somatic mutations in cytotoxic T cells in rheumatoid arthritis. Study conclusions and caveats: CD8+ clonality rose with age in rheumatoid arthritis patients, unlike in healthy controls.

Flow cytometry was used to check the purity of CD4+ and CD8+ cells, which had been isolated by positive magnetic bead selection. Judged by abundance, this clone is medium-sized. What it binds is not known. Germline CDR1 reads LGHNA; CDR2 reads YNFKEQ. V shed 3 bases and J shed 0 bases, with 9 bases lying between them. The CDR3 is 14 residues long. Profiling relied on immunoSEQ multiplex PCR, and the TCRdb table lists in-frame clones only, not all of them. The table has some 25,000 clones, 82% seen once. Sequencing was performed on CD8+ T cells sorted from blood. The clonotype was recovered from a man aged 50 or older in good health. The chain links TRBV4-2 to TRBJ2-7; possibly TRBD1 or TRBD2 for D (5 bases each). As DNA, the CDR3 is TGTGCCAGCAGCCAGGGGGTGGCCTCCTACGAGCAGTACTTC. This translates into CASSQGVASYEQYF.